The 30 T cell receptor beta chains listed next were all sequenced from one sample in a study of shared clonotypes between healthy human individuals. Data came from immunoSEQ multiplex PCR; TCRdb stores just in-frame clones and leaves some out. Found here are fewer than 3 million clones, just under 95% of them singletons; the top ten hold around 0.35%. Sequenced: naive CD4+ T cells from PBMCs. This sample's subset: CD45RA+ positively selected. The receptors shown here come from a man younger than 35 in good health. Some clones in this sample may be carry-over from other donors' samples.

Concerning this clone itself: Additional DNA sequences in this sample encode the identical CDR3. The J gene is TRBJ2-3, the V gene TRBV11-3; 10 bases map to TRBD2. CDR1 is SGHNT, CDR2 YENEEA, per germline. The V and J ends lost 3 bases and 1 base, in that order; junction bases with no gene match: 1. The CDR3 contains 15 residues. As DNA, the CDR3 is TGTGCCAGCAGCTTTGGACTAGCGGGCACAGATACGCAGTATTTT. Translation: CASSFGLAGTDTQYF.

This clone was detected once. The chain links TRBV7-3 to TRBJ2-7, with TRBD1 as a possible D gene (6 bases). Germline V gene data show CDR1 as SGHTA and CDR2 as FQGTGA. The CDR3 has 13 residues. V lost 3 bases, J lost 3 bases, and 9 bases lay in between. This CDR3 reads CASSFGQNYEQYF. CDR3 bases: TGTGCCAGCAGCTTCGGACAGAACTACGAGCAGTACTTC.

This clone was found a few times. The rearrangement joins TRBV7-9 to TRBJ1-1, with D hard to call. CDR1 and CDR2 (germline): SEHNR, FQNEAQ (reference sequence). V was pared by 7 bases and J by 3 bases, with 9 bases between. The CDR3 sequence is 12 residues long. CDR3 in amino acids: CASTKADTEAFF. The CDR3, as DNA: TGTGCCAGCACTAAGGCGGACACTGAAGCTTTCTTT.

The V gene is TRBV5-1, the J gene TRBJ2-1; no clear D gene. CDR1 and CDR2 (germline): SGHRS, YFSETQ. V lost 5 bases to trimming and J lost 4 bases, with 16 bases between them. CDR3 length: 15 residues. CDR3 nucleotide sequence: TGCGCCAGCAGAGCAGATACCAGGTGGTACAATGAGCAGTTCTTC. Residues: CASRADTRWYNEQFF.

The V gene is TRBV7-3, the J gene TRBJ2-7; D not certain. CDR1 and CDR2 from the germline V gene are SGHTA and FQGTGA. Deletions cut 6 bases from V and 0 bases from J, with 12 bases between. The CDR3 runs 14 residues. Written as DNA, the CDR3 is TGTGCCAGCAGGTATGGGGTCTACTCCTACGAGCAGTACTTC. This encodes CASRYGVYSYEQYF.

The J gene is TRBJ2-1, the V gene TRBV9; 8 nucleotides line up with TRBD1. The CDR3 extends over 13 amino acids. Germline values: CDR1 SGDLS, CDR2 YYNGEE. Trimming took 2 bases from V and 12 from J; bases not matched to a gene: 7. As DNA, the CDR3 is TGTGCCAGCAGCGTTCAGGGACAGGCGACGCAGTTCTTC. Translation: CASSVQGQATQFF.

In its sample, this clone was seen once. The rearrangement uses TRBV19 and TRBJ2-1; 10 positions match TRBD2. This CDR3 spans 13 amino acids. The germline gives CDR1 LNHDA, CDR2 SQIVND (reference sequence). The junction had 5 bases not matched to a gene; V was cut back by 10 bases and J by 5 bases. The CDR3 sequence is CATGTSADNEQFF. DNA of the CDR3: TGTGCCACCGGGACTAGCGCTGACAATGAGCAGTTCTTC.

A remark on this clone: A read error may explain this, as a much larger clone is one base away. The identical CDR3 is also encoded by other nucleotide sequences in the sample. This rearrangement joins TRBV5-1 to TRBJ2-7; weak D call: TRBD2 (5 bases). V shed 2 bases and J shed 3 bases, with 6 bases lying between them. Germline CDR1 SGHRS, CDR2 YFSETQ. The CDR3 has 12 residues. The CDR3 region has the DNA TGCGCCAGCAGCTTAGAGGGCTACGAGCAGTACTTC. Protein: CASSLEGYEQYF.

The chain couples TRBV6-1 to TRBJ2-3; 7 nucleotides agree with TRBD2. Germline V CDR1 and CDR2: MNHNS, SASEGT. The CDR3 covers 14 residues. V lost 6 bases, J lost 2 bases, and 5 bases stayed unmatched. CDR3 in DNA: TGTGCCAGCAGCCCAGCGGGGCACACAGATACGCAGTATTTT. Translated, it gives CASSPAGHTDTQYF.

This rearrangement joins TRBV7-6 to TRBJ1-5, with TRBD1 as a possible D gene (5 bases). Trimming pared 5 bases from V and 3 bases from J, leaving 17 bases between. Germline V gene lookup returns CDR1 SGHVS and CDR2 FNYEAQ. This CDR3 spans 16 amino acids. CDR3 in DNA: TGTGCCAGCAGCCCGCAAGGGGCCAGGTACAATCAGCCCCAGCATTTT. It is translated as CASSPQGARYNQPQHF.

The CDR3 DNA reads as TGTGCCTGCTCCGGCGGTGCCTCTGGAAACACCATATATTTT. It encodes CACSGGASGNTIYF. The chain recombines TRBV19 with TRBJ1-3, with unresolved D. The germline V gene has CDR1 LNHDA and CDR2 SQIVND (reference sequence). There are 14 residues in the CDR3. V lost 11 bases, J lost 0 bases, and 14 bases lay in between.

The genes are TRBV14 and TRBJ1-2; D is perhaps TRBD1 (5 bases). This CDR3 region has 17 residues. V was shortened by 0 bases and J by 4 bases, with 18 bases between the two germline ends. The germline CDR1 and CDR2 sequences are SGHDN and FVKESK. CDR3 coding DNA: TGTGCCAGCAGCCAAGATCCGTACAGGAAAGGGCTCTATGGCTACACCTTC. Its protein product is CASSQDPYRKGLYGYTF.

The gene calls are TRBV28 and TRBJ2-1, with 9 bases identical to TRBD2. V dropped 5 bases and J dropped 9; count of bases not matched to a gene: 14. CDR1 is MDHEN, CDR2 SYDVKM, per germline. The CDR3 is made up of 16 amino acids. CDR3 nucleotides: TGTGCCAGCAGTCGATGGACTAGCGCTCGGGGGCCTGAGCAGTTCTTC. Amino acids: CASSRWTSARGPEQFF. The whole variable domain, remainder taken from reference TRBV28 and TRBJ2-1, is DVKVTQSSRYLVKRTGEKVFLECVQDMDHENMFWYRQDPGLGLRLIYFSYDVKMKEKGDIPEGYSVSREKKERFSLILESASTNQTSMYLCASSRWTSARGPEQFFGPGTRLTVL.

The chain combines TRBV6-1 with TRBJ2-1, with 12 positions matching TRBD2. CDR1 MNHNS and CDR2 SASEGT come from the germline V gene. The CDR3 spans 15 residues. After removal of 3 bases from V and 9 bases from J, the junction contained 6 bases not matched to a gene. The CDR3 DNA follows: TGTGCCAGCAGTGAGACTAGCGGGAGTAGAGTTGAGCAGTTCTTC. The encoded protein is CASSETSGSRVEQFF.

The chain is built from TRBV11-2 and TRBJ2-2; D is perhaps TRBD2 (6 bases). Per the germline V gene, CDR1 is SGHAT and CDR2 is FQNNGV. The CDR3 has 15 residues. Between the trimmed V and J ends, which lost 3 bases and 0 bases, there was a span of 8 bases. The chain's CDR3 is CASSFLAPNTGELFF. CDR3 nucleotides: TGTGCCAGCAGCTTTCTAGCGCCGAACACCGGGGAGCTGTTTTTT.

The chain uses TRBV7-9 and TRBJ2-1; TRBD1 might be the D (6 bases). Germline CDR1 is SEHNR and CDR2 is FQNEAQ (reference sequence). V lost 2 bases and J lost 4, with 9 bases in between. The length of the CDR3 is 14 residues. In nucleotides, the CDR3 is TGTGCCAGCAGCTTAAAACAGGGATACAATGAGCAGTTCTTC. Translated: CASSLKQGYNEQFF.

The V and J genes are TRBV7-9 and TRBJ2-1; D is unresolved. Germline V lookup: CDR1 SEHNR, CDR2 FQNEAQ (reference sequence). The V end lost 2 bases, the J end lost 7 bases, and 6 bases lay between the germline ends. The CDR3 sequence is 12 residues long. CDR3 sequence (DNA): TGTGCCAGCAGCTTAAAGTTGAATGAGCAGTTCTTC. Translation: CASSLKLNEQFF.

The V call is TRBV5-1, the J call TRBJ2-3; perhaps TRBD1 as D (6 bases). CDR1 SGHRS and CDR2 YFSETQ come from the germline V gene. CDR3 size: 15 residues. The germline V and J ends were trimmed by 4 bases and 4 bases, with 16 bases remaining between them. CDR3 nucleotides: TGCGCCAGCAGCCCGGCAGGGGTTAGCCCAGATACGCAGTATTTT. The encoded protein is CASSPAGVSPDTQYF.

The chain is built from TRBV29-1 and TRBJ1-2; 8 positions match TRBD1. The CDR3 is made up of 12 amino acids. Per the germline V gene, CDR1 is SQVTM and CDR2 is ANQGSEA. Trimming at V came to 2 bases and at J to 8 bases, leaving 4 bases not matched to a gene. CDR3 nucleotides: TGCAGCGTTGAACAGGGGGCGTTCGGCTACACCTTC. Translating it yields CSVEQGAFGYTF.

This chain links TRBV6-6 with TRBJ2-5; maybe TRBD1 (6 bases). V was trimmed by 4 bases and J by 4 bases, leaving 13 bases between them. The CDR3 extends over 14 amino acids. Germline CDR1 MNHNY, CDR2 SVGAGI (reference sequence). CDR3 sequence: CASSSTGMGETQYF. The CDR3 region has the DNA TGTGCCAGCAGTTCCACAGGGATGGGAGAGACCCAGTACTTC.

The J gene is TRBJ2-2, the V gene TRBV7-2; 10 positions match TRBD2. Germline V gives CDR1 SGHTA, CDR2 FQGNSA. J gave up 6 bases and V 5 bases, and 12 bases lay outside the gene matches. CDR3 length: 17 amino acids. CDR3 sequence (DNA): TGTGCCAGCAGCCCCCATGGACTAGCGGCCTCCGCCGGGGAGCTGTTTTTT. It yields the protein CASSPHGLAASAGELFF.

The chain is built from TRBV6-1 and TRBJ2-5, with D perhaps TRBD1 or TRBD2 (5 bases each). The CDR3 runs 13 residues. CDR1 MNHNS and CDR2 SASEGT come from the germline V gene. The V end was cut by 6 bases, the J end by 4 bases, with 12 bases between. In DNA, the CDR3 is TGTGCCAGCAGACTAGGGGTCTCAGAGACCCAGTACTTC. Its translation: CASRLGVSETQYF.

The CDR3 DNA follows: TGTGCCATCAGCATGGGGGGCTCAATTTACGAGCAGTACTTC. This codes for CAISMGGSIYEQYF. J is TRBJ2-7 and V is TRBV10-3, with D possibly called TRBD1 or TRBD2 (6 bases each). The CDR3 contains 14 residues. The V gene lost 6 bases and the J gene lost 4 bases, with 16 bases spanning the gap. Germline values: CDR1 ENHRY, CDR2 SYGVKD.

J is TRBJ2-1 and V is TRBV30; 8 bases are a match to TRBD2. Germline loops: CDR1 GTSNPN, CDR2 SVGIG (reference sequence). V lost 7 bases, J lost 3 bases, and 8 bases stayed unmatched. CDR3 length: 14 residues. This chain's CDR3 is CASTTSANYNEQFF. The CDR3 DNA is TGTGCCTCGACGACTAGCGCGAACTACAATGAGCAGTTCTTC.

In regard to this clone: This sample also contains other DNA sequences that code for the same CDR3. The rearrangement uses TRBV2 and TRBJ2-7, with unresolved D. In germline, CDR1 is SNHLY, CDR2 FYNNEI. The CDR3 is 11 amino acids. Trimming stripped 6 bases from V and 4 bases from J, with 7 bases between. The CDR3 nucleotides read TGTGCCAGCAGCCCCATATACGAGCAGTACTTC. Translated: CASSPIYEQYF.

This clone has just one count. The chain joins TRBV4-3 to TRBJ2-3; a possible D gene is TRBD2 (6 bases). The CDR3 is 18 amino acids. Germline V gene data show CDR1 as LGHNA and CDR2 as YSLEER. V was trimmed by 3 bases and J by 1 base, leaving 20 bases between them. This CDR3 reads CASSQARDSGEGTDTQYF. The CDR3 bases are TGCGCCAGCAGCCAGGCTCGGGACTCCGGAGAGGGCACAGATACGCAGTATTTT.

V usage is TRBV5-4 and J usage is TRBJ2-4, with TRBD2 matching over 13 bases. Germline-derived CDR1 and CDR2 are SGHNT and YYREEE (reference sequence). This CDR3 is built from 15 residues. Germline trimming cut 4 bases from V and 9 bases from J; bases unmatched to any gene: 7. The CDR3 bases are TGTGCCAGCAGCCCGGGGACTAGCGGGAAATCCATTCAGTACTTC. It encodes CASSPGTSGKSIQYF.

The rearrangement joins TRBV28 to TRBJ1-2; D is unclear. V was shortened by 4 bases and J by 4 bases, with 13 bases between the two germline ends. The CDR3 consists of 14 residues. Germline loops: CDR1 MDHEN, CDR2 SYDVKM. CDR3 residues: CASSSYGTSYGYTF. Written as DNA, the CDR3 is TGTGCCAGCAGTTCATATGGCACCTCCTATGGCTACACCTTC.

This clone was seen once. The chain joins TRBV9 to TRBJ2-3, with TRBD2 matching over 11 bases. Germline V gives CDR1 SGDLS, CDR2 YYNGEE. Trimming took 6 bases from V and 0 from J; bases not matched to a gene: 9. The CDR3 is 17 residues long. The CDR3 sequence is CASNRGTSGISTDTQYF. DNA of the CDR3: TGTGCCAGCAACCGGGGGACTAGCGGAATCAGCACAGATACGCAGTATTTT.

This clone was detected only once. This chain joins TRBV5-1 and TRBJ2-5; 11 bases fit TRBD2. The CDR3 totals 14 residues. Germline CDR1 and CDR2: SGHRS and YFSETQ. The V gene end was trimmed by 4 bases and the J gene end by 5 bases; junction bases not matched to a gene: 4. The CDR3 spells CASSATSGKETQYF. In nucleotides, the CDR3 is TGCGCCAGCAGCGCGACTAGCGGGAAGGAGACCCAGTACTTC.